This T cell receptor beta chain was identified during a study of cytomegalovirus exposure and HLA in healthy donors. General observations from the study: A later analysis showed TCR association rates differing by HLA locus, peaking at DRB1 and lowest at HLA-C. A link between a missense DCLRE1C variant and TCR beta V- and J-gene trimming emerged from a later analysis.

The sample holds a few counts of this clone. Its antigen is still unknown. V was shortened by 5 bases and J by 7 bases, with 14 bases between the two germline ends. Germline V gene sequence: CDR1 GTSNPN, CDR2 SVGIG (reference sequence). The CDR3 length is 13 residues. PCR employed 60 Vbeta and 13 Jbeta primers. Profiled with immunoSEQ multiplex PCR; TCRdb holds only in-frame clones, not every one. The table lists approximately 120,000 clones, around 68% of them singletons. The chain is built from TRBV30 and TRBJ2-2; weak D call: TRBD1 (5 bases). Sequenced input: PBMCs. The receptor comes from a man aged 35-49 years in good health and CMV-seropositive. CDR3 sequence reads: CAWAGSRDGELFF. In DNA, the CDR3 is TGTGCCTGGGCAGGGTCCAGGGACGGGGAGCTGTTTTTT.